This T cell receptor (beta chain) is from a study of cytomegalovirus exposure and HLA in healthy donors. The PCR had 60 Vbeta and 13 Jbeta primers. Profiled with immunoSEQ multiplex PCR; TCRdb holds only in-frame clones, not every one. The table has roughly 160,000 clones, almost 80% seen once. A remark on this clone: Its specificity is not known.

This CDR3 has 13 amino acids. The V gene lost 7 bases and the J gene lost 4 bases, with 8 bases spanning the gap. Germline loops: CDR1 MNHEY, CDR2 SMNVEV (reference sequence). Study-wide results and limits: Several V segments, TRBV6-2 and TRBV6-3 among them, could not be told apart and were dropped. Evidence from a later analysis indicated that most CMV-associated TCR beta chains looked HLA-restricted.

The clonotype was recovered from a woman in her 50s in good health and CMV-seronegative. The material sequenced was PBMCs. The chain is built from TRBV27 and TRBJ2-6; D remains unclear. CDR3 in DNA: TGTGCCAGCAAACGAGAGGGGGCCAACGTCCTGACTTTC. Amino acid sequence: CASKREGANVLTF.